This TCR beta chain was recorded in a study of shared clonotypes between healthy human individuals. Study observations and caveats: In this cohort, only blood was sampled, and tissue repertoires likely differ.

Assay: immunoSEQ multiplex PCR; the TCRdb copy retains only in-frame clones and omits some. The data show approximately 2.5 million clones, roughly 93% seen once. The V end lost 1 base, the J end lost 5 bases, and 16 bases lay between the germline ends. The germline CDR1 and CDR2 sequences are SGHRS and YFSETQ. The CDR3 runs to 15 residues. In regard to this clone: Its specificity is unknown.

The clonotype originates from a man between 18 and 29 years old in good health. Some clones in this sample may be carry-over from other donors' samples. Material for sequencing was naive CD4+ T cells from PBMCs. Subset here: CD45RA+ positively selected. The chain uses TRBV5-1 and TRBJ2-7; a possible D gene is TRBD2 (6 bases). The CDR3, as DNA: TGCGCCAGCAGCTTGTCCAGCGCGGGGACCCACGAGCAGTACTTC. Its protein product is CASSLSSAGTHEQYF. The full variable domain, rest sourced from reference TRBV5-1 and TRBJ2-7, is KAGVTQTPRYLIKTRGQQVTLSCSPISGHRSVSWYQQTPGQGLQFLFEYFSETQRNKGNFPGRFSGRQFSNSRSEMNVSTLELGDSALYLCASSLSSAGTHEQYFGPGTRLTVT.